This TCR beta chain was documented in a study of human T cells and chemical hapten exposure (dated by TCRdb to the early 2020s). In terms of the full investigation: For sensitization, 2% DPC in acetone was applied to a 2 cm by 2 cm area of upper inner arm skin. Throughout the study period of roughly five months, patients also received therapeutic DPC doses to the scalp every week. Patch testing on the upper back used Finn chambers containing 0.01% DPC, with scoring done after 6 days according to International Contact Dermatitis Research Group standards. The mostly female patient cohort included alopecia areata with under or over 50% scalp involvement, alopecia totalis and alopecia universalis. Libraries were pooled for sequencing, and variation in per-sample TCR yields was attributed mainly to small differences in library volumes within the pool. In alopecia patients, the study followed how the peripheral blood TCR repertoire changed in vivo over primary and secondary sensitization to diphenylcyclopropenone (DPC), a hapten. Patient blood was sampled pre-sensitization (week 0) and at 2, 6 and about 24 weeks after DPC sensitization. About 28 alopecia patients gave blood for TCR sequencing at one to four time points (pre-sensitization, 2, 6 and 24 weeks).

The protocol used for the library was RACE. TCRdb names NextSeq 500 as the instrument used. During library preparation, unique molecular identifiers were attached to individual cDNA molecules so that TCRs could be counted quantitatively and reproducibly. Both TCR alpha and TCR beta chains were sequenced from each blood RNA sample. The study's own analysis went as follows. The median number of TCRs per sample was over 85,000, ranging from about 20,000 to 750,000. V, J and CDR3 annotation of the TCR reads was carried out using the Decombinator software suite. For the PS versus PT1 abundance plots, all samples were subsampled to the same number of TCRs (28,000). TCRs were defined as expanded if absent before sensitization and observed at least eight times at the 2-week time point. Clones were called with MiXCR by TCRdb after fastp trimmed the public reads at Q25, and only in-frame beta chains were retained. Entries that share a CDR3 protein sequence are merged under the most common genes and DNA. The V and J calls come from TCRdb's annotation, not from the publication. Counted in this sample were about 84,000 distinct CDR3 sequences; more than 10% of them appeared once. About 4% of the sample belongs to the ten largest clones.

This clonotype was seen repeatedly, ten times or more. This clone's antigen is unknown. Base qualities are not at hand, and no much larger clone is one base apart. The sample's time point, from its label and the paper: patch test 3, about 24 weeks after DPC sensitization. This sample's treatment or condition label indicates: therapeutic diphenylcyclopropenone sensitization with weekly scalp DPC. At each patch-test visit, blood was drawn before the patch test was applied. To be eligible, patients had to be aged 18 to 70, diagnosed with alopecia and judged suitable for DPC therapy, while pregnant patients were excluded. Unfractionated whole blood was collected in Tempus Blood RNA tubes, and total RNA was extracted from that blood. Summary of the overall study and its limitations: Patch test score correlated positively with the number of PT1 expanded TCRs, reaching significance at thresholds 8, 16 and 32 but not at 4. Repeated subsampling changed both the strength of the expansion versus patch-test correlation and the threshold at which the correlation became significant. The number of TCRs above 1 in 1000 frequency did not change with DPC sensitization; there was no evidence of global repertoire structure alterations. Alopecia, a presumed autoimmune disease, was present in all patients, so the immune response of the patients might differ from that of healthy individuals. Significantly more large CDR3 similarity clusters were formed by expanded TCRs than by pre-sensitization or healthy control sets, consistent with antigen-driven responses.

The material sequenced was whole blood, taken in connection with sensitization to the hapten diphenylcyclopropenone (DPC). The sequence was collected from a woman in her 50s with alopecia areata. Some clones in this sample may be carry-over from other donors' samples.

The base sequence is TGTGCCTGGAGAGCACAGGGGGCGCGCCAGCCCCAGCATTTT. The resulting protein is CAWRAQGARQPQHF. The chain links TRBV30 with TRBJ1-5; the junction holds 9 bases that match TRBD1. From a lookup of the germline V gene (reference sequence), CDR1 and CDR2 are GTSNPN and SVGIG. After removal of 3 bases from V and 7 bases from J, the junction retains 7 bases not matched to a gene. The cysteine opens and the phenylalanine closes a CDR3 of 14 amino acids. The DNA shown is the 42-base CDR3, in frame from base 1.